This entry concerns a single TCR beta chain. The antigen is undetermined. The source of the sample is a study of graft-versus-host responses after intestinal transplantation. Study-level background: Multivisceral, liver-intestinal, or isolated intestinal grafts went to recipients.

Between the trimmed V and J ends, which lost 0 bases and 4 bases, there was a span of 7 bases. This CDR3 contains 14 residues. Germline assignment: CDR1 SGHTA and CDR2 FQGNSA. The method was immunoSEQ multiplex PCR; TCRdb's version includes in-frame clones alone and lacks a portion of them. The sample yields about 93,000 clones, over 85% seen once. The chain joins TRBV7-2 to TRBJ1-5; no firm D call. The sample in question was unstimulated CD8+ T cells sorted from spleen or lymph node cells, obtained before intestinal transplant. This clonotype was sampled from a human donor who received an intestinal transplant. The CDR3 sequence is CASSLASLNQPQHF. DNA for the CDR3: TGTGCCAGCAGCTTAGCGTCCCTGAATCAGCCCCAGCATTTT.